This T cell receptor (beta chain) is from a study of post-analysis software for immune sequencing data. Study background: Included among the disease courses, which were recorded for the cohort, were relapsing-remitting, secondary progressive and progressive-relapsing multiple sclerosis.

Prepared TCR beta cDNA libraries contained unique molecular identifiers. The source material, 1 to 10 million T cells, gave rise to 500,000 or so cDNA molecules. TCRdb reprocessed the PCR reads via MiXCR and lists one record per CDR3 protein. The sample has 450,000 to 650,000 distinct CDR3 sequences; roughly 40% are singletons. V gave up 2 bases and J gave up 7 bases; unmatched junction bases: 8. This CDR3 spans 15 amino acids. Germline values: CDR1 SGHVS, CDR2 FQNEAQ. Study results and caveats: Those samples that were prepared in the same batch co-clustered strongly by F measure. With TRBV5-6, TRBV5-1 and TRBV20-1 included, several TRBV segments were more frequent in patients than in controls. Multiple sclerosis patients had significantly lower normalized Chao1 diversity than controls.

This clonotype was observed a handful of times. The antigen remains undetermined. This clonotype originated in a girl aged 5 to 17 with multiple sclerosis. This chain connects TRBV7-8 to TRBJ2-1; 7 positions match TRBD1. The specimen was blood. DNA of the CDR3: TGTGCCAGCAGCTTAAACCCTGACAGGGATAATGAGCAGTTCTTC. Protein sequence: CASSLNPDRDNEQFF.